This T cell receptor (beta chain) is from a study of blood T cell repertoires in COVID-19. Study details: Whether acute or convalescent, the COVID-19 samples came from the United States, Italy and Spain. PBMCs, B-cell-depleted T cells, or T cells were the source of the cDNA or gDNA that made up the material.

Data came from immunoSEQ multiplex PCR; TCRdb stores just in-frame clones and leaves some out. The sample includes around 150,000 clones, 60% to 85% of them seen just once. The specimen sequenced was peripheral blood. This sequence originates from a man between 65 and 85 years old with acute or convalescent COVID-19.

CDR3 loop: CASSAATGNRDSPLHF. The CDR3 DNA follows: TGCGCCAGCAGCGCGGCGACAGGGAATAGAGATTCACCCCTCCACTTT. This rearrangement joins TRBV5-1 to TRBJ1-6; 7 nucleotides align to TRBD1. V was pared by 4 bases and J by 8 bases, with 12 bases of the junction left unmatched. Germline V lookup: CDR1 SGHRS, CDR2 YFSETQ. This CDR3 region has 16 residues.